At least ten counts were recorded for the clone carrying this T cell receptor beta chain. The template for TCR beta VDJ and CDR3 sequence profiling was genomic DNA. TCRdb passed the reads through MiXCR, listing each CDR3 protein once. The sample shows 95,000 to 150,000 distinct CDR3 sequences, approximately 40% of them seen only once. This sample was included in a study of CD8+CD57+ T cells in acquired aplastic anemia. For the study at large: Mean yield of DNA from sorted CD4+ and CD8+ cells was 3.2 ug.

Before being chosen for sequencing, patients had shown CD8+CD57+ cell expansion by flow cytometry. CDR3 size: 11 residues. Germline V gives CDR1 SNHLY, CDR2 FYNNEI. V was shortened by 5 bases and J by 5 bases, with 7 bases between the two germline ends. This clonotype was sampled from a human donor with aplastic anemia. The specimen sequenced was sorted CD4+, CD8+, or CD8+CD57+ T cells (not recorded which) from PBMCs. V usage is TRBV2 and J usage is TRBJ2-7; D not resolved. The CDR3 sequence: CASSNTDEQYV. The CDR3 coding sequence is TGTGCCAGCAGTAACACAGACGAGCAGTACGTC.